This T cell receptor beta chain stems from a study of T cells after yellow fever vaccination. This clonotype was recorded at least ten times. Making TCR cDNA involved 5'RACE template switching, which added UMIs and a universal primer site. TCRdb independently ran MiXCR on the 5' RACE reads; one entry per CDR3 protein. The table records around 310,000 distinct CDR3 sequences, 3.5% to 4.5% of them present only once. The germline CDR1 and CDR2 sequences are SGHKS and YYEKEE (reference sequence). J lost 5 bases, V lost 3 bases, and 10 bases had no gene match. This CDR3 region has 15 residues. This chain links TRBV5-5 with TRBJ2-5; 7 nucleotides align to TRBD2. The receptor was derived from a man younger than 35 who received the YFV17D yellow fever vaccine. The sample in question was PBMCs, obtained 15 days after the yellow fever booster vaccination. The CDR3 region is CASSSVPAGRETQYF. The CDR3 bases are TGTGCCAGCAGCTCGGTCCCAGCGGGACGCGAGACCCAGTACTTC.